Many counts were recorded for the clone carrying this TCR beta chain. This sample was included in a study of T-cell reconstitution after alpha-beta-depleted transplantation in children. The library targeted TCRbeta and was prepared with unique molecular identifiers. TCRdb fed the PCR reads into MiXCR, producing one record per CDR3 protein. The table shows around 200,000 distinct CDR3 sequences, with 6% to 7% occurring only once. CDR3 length: 13 residues. The germline CDR1 and CDR2 sequences are DFQATT and SNEGSKA (reference sequence). V gave up 6 bases and J gave up 0 bases, with 12 bases separating them.

This chain connects TRBV20-1 to TRBJ2-7, with D perhaps TRBD1 (6 bases). The source material was PBMCs from the stem cell graft donor, sampled from the stem cell graft. This sequence was found in a human donor who donated a stem cell graft to a child with Wiskott-Aldrich syndrome. CDR3 protein: CSAEKDSSYEQYF. For the CDR3, the DNA is TGCAGTGCGGAAAAGGACAGCTCCTACGAGCAGTACTTC.